The rows below give T cell receptor beta chains drawn from one sample of a study of blood T cells in healthy people across ages. TCRdb independently ran MiXCR on the 5' RACE reads; one entry per CDR3 protein. This repertoire shows 1 million or so distinct CDR3 sequences, roughly a quarter found once; its top ten account for around 0.75%. The same sample was also studied in work on T cells of mothers and their children.

The specimen sequenced was blood. The source of these receptors is a girl between 2 and 10 years old in good health. Each CDR3 is given with its conserved first and last residue. Fields, in order: J gene, CDR3 length, V gene, D gene, clone size, CDR3 DNA, CDR3 protein. A D gene is named only where the DNA matches it firmly. Clone size appears in some rows only: once, few, many, or a class for an expanded clone.

TRBJ2-1	13	TRBV29-1	-	-	TGCAGCGAAAACCGGGACAACTGCAATGAGCAGTTCTTC	CSENRDNCNEQFF
TRBJ1-2	15	TRBV6-5	-	few	TGTGCCAGCACTCCACTTAGACAGGCCACCGGTGGCTACACCTTC	CASTPLRQATGGYTF
TRBJ2-5	14	TRBV6-5	TRBD1	many	TGTGCCAGCAGTCTGGGGACAGGGGGCAAGACCCAGTACTTC	CASSLGTGGKTQYF
TRBJ2-1	15	TRBV10-2	TRBD2	-	TGCGCCAGCATTAGCGGACTAGCGGCTTACAATGAGCAGTTCTTC	CASISGLAAYNEQFF
TRBJ2-1	14	TRBV5-1	-	few	TGCGCCAGCAGCTTGAGTGGCGAGGGGGACGAGCAGTTCTTC	CASSLSGEGDEQFF
TRBJ1-3	14	TRBV24-1	-	few	TGTGCCACCAGTGATCCCACCTTTGGAAACACCATATATTTT	CATSDPTFGNTIYF
TRBJ1-1	13	TRBV29-1	TRBD1	few	TGCAGCGGGCGACGGGCTACAGGGGATAAGGCTTTCTTT	CSGRRATGDKAFF
TRBJ2-7	12	TRBV7-2	-	-	TGTGCCAGCAGCCGAAAGGAGTCCGAGCAGTACTTC	CASSRKESEQYF
TRBJ2-1	15	TRBV5-1	TRBD2	-	TGCGCCAGCAGAGTAGGCGGGGGACCTAACAATGAGCAGTTCTTC	CASRVGGGPNNEQFF
TRBJ2-1	14	TRBV3-1	TRBD2	once	TGTGCCAGCAGACCCCTCGGGGGGTACAATGAGCAGTTCTTC	CASRPLGGYNEQFF
TRBJ1-5	15	TRBV4-3	-	-	TGCGCCAGCAGCCAAGATATCACGGGGGGACAGCCCCAGCATTTT	CASSQDITGGQPQHF
TRBJ2-2	13	TRBV20-1	-	few	TGCAGTGCTATGGAACAGAACACCGGGGAGCTGTTTTTT	CSAMEQNTGELFF
TRBJ1-4	15	TRBV15	TRBD1	-	TGTGCCACCAGCAACGACAGGGGGGGGAATGAAAAACTGTTTTTT	CATSNDRGGNEKLFF
TRBJ2-7	12	TRBV29-1	-	-	TGCAGCGCATGTGTAGGGGATTACGAGCAGTACTTC	CSACVGDYEQYF
TRBJ2-1	15	TRBV9	TRBD1	-	TGTGCCAGCAGAAGTGCCGGGACAGGGGCGGGGGAGCAGTTCTTC	CASRSAGTGAGEQFF
TRBJ2-2	17	TRBV4-1	TRBD2	-	TGCGCCAGCAGAAAGGGACTAGCACGGGATTCGGCCGGGGAGCTGTTTTTT	CASRKGLARDSAGELFF
TRBJ2-2	16	TRBV6-2/TRBV6-3	-	few	TGTGCCAGCAGAACCTCGGGCCTTACGAACACCGGGGAGCTGTTTTTT	CASRTSGLTNTGELFF
TRBJ2-1	16	TRBV7-2	-	-	TGTGCCAGCAGCCCCAGGGGGCGGGAGGGCCGAAATGAGCAGTTCTTC	CASSPRGREGRNEQFF
TRBJ2-1	13	TRBV7-2	-	few	TGTGCCAGCAGCTTCGAAACCGGGACCATCATGTTCTTC	CASSFETGTIMFF
TRBJ2-3	15	TRBV27	-	few	TGTGCCACACAACCCGGGCTAGTCCCCGCAGATACGCAGTATTTT	CATQPGLVPADTQYF
TRBJ2-2	13	TRBV27	-	-	TGTGCCAGCAGTCTCGAGGGGCTTGGGGAGCTGTTTTTT	CASSLEGLGELFF
TRBJ2-7	14	TRBV14	-	few	TGTGCCAGCAGCCTTAGGCCCGGGGGACTCGAGCAGTACTTC	CASSLRPGGLEQYF
TRBJ2-7	15	TRBV15	-	-	TGTGCCACCAGCGTCACTAGACGATCGGCCTACGAGCAGTACTTC	CATSVTRRSAYEQYF
TRBJ2-5	13	TRBV7-3	-	-	TGTGCCAGCAGCTTTGGGACGGGAGAGACCCAGTACTTC	CASSFGTGETQYF
TRBJ1-4	17	TRBV6-5	-	-	TGTGCCAGCAGTTACCCGATATCTCGGCAGACTCATGAAAAACTGTTTTTT	CASSYPISRQTHEKLFF
TRBJ2-5	13	TRBV29-1	-	-	TGCAGCGCCCAAAGGGAAAGGGGGGAGACCCAGTACTTC	CSAQRERGETQYF
TRBJ2-5	16	TRBV11-2	TRBD2	-	TGTGCCAGCAGCTTACTAGCGGGAGGGGACTCTGACACCCAGTACTTC	CASSLLAGGDSDTQYF
TRBJ1-3	14	TRBV7-9	-	-	TGTGCCAGTGAGGGCCTTCAAAGGAGTAACACCATATATTTT	CASEGLQRSNTIYF
TRBJ2-3	16	TRBV11-2	TRBD2	few	TGTGCCAGCAACCCCGGGACTAGCGGGGGTCGTGGGACGCAGTATTTT	CASNPGTSGGRGTQYF
TRBJ1-2	16	TRBV4-2	-	-	TGTGCCAGCAGCCAAGATGCGGTCTTGGAGGGCTATGGCTACACCTTC	CASSQDAVLEGYGYTF
TRBJ2-7	14	TRBV20-1	-	-	TGCAGTGCTAGAGGCGGGTCAAGCCCCTACGAGCAGTACTTC	CSARGGSSPYEQYF
TRBJ2-1	12	TRBV7-9	-	few	TGTGCCAGCAGCCCTATACCCAATGAGCAGTTCTTC	CASSPIPNEQFF
TRBJ1-1	13	TRBV27	-	few	TGTGCCAGCAGTTCTATGGTGAACACTGAAGCTTTCTTT	CASSSMVNTEAFF
TRBJ2-5	14	TRBV24-1	TRBD2	few	TGTGCCACCAGTGAGCCGACTAGCCGGGAGACCCAGTACTTC	CATSEPTSRETQYF
TRBJ2-4	13	TRBV12-3/TRBV12-4	-	-	TGTGCCAGCACGGACTCGATGGAGAACATTCAGTACTTC	CASTDSMENIQYF
TRBJ2-7	13	TRBV9	-	few	TGTGCCAGCAGCGTAGGGTTAGGACACGAGCAGTACTTC	CASSVGLGHEQYF
TRBJ1-1	16	TRBV27	TRBD1	-	TGTGCCAGCAGTTTAAAGGACAGGGGGCTGAACACTGAAGCTTTCTTT	CASSLKDRGLNTEAFF
TRBJ2-5	13	TRBV2	-	few	TGTGCCAGCACCCTGGTGGCGGGAGAGACCCAGTACTTC	CASTLVAGETQYF
TRBJ2-5	17	TRBV12-5	TRBD1	few	TGTGCTAGTGGTTTGGTACTACAGGGGCAGTTCCAAGAGACCCAGTACTTC	CASGLVLQGQFQETQYF
TRBJ2-4	12	TRBV6-2/TRBV6-3	-	-	TGTGCCAGCAGGAAACCGGGACATAGCCAGTACTTC	CASRKPGHSQYF
TRBJ2-5	16	TRBV7-2	TRBD2	-	TGTGCCAGCAGCTTAGATCCGTCCGGACTAGAAGAGACCCAGTACTTC	CASSLDPSGLEETQYF
TRBJ2-2	15	TRBV5-6	TRBD2	-	TGTGCCAGCAGCTTGGTCGGGAGGGCCACCGGGGAGCTGTTTTTT	CASSLVGRATGELFF
TRBJ1-2	14	TRBV6-2/TRBV6-3	-	few	TGTGCCAGCAGTCAAACCGGGACTAACTATGGCTACACCTTC	CASSQTGTNYGYTF
TRBJ2-7	13	TRBV20-1	TRBD2	few	TGCAGTGCTCGACGGGACACGGGAGGGCCCCAGTACTTC	CSARRDTGGPQYF
TRBJ2-7	15	TRBV6-5	TRBD1	-	TGTGCCAGCAGTGAACGGACAGGCTACCTTCTCGAGCAGTACTTC	CASSERTGYLLEQYF
TRBJ2-3	15	TRBV20-1	-	few	TGCAGTGCTTGCCTTCCGATCAGTGGCACAGATACGCAGTATTTT	CSACLPISGTDTQYF
TRBJ1-2	12	TRBV27	-	-	TGTGCCAGCAGTACCCTGATAGGTGGCTACACCTTC	CASSTLIGGYTF
TRBJ2-2	12	TRBV6-2/TRBV6-3	-	-	TGTGCCACCCACTCTAGCGCCGGGGAGCTGTTTTTT	CATHSSAGELFF